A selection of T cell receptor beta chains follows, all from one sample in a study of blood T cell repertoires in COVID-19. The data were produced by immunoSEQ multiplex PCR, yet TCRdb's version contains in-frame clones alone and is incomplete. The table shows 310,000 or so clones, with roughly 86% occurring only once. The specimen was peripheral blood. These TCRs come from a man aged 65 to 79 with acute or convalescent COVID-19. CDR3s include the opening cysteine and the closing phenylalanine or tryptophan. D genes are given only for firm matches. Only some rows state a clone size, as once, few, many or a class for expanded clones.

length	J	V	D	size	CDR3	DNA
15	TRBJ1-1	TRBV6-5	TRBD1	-	CASSRETGGFTEAFF	TGTGCCAGCAGTCGAGAAACAGGGGGTTTCACTGAAGCTTTCTTT
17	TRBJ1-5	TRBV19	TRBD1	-	CASRGSYRGHSNQPQHF	TGTGCCAGCAGGGGATCTTACAGGGGGCATAGCAATCAGCCCCAGCATTTT
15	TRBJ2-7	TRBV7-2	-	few	CASSLQGGSSYEQYF	TGTGCCAGCAGCTTGCAGGGGGGCAGCTCCTACGAGCAGTACTTC
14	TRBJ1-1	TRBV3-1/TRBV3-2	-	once	CASSRRQGTAEAFF	TGTGCCAGCAGCCGAAGGCAGGGAACGGCTGAAGCTTTCTTT
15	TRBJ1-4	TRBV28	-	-	CASREGSPTNEKLFF	TGTGCCAGCAGGGAGGGCTCTCCAACTAATGAAAAACTGTTTTTT
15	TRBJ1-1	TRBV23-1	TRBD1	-	CASSHHRGQGTEAFF	TGCGCCAGCAGTCACCACAGGGGGCAGGGTACTGAAGCTTTCTTT
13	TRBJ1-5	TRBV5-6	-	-	CASSLRGTQPQHF	TGTGCCAGCAGCTTGCGGGGAACCCAGCCCCAGCATTTT
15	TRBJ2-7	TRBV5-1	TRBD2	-	CASSFSGGATYEQYF	TGCGCCAGCAGCTTTAGCGGGGGGGCTACCTACGAGCAGTACTTC
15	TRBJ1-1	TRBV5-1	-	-	CASSLGAGIGEEAFF	TGCGCCAGCAGCTTGGGGGCCGGGATCGGGGAAGAAGCTTTCTTT
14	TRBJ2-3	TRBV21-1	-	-	CASIPTGVKVTQYF	TGTGCCAGCATCCCGACAGGGGTGAAAGTTACGCAGTATTTT
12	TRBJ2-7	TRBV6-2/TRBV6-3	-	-	CASSSLAYEQYF	TGTGCCAGCAGTTCCCTTGCCTACGAGCAGTACTTC
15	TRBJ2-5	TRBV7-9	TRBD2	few	CASSSRGGTQETQYF	TGTGCCAGCAGCTCCCGGGGGGGAACCCAAGAGACCCAGTACTTC
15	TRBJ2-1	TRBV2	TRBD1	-	CASIGQGRSYNEQFF	TGTGCCAGCATAGGACAGGGCCGGTCCTACAATGAGCAGTTCTTC
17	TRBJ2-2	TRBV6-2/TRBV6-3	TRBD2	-	CASSYGGLATNTGELFF	TGTGCCAGCAGTTACGGGGGACTAGCGACGAACACCGGGGAGCTGTTTTTT
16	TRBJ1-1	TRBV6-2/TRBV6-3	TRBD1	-	CASSSPRTGRGTEAFF	TGTGCCAGCAGTTCTCCACGGACAGGGAGGGGCACTGAAGCTTTCTTT
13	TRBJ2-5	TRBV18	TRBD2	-	CASSPTSGEAQYF	TGTGCCAGCTCACCCACTAGCGGGGAAGCCCAGTACTTC
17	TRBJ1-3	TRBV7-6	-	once	CASSLTDSFFSGNTIYF	TGTGCCAGCAGCCTTACGGACAGTTTTTTCTCTGGAAACACCATATATTTT
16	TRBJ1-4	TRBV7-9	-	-	CASSISGRATNEKLFF	TGTGCCAGCAGCATCTCTGGGAGGGCGACTAATGAAAAACTGTTTTTT
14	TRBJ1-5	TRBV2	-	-	CASSRDRRNQPQHF	TGTGCCAGCAGCCGAGACAGGCGCAATCAGCCCCAGCATTTT
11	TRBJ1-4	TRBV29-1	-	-	CSVLSQEKLFF	TGCAGCGTTCTGTCGCAGGAAAAACTGTTTTTT
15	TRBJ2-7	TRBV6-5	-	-	CASSYSTQILPEQYF	TGTGCCAGCAGTTACTCGACACAGATCCTACCCGAGCAGTACTTC
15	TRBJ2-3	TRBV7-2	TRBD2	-	CASSLGTSAVDTQYF	TGTGCCAGCAGCTTAGGAACTAGCGCGGTAGATACGCAGTATTTT
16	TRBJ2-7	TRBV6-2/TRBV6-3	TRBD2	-	CASSYPPAGGPYEQYF	TGTGCCAGCAGTTACCCGCCGGCGGGGGGGCCCTACGAGCAGTACTTC
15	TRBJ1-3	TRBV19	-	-	CASSLGQYSGNTIYF	TGTGCCAGTAGTTTGGGCCAGTACTCTGGAAACACCATATATTTT
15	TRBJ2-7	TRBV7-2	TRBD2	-	CASSLASGSFYEQYF	TGTGCCAGCAGCTTAGCGAGCGGGAGTTTCTACGAGCAGTACTTC